These T cell receptor beta chains were read from a single sample in a study of regulatory T cells in long-lasting Graves disease. A single record per CDR3 protein comes from TCRdb applying MiXCR to the multiplex PCR reads. This sample carries some 500,000 distinct CDR3 sequences, about 16% of them seen once, and the ten largest clones take 25%. The same specimen was also included in a second study, on T cells in Graves' hyperthyroidism and ophthalmopathy.

The sample here was peripheral blood mononuclear cells (PBMCs), taken at new diagnosis, from a patient treated with antithyroid drugs. Receptors originate from a woman between 40 and 65 years old with Graves disease. Each CDR3 is given without its conserved first and last residue. Each record gives: J gene, V gene, clone size, D gene, CDR3 protein. The D gene is left open where the match is weak. Some rows mark clone size as missing; the rest say once, few, many or name a class of expanded clone.

>TRBJ1-5|TRBV20-1|many|-
SALDRPEGNQPQH
>TRBJ2-3|TRBV6-5|-|-
ASSYPLPDTQY
>TRBJ2-7|TRBV19|-|TRBD2
ASSDGLAESSYEQY
>TRBJ1-4|TRBV6-1|-|-
ASTPGNREEKLF
>TRBJ1-2|TRBV6-1|few|-
ASSERGIGSLLEGYT
>TRBJ2-7|TRBV5-1|-|-
ASSGEAFSYEQY
>TRBJ2-5|TRBV5-1|-|-
ASSPSGEETQY
>TRBJ2-7|TRBV13|many|-
ASSLSRPGPITYEQY
>TRBJ1-1|TRBV11-2|many|-
ASSLEALAGSEAF
>TRBJ1-2|TRBV12-5|many|-
ASGLTHSVPNYGYT
>TRBJ2-3|TRBV28|few|-
ASRRWGSGTDTQY
>TRBJ1-1|TRBV7-9|many|-
ASSQGETGEAF
>TRBJ2-3|TRBV3-1|many|-
ASSQNVMGPDTQY
>TRBJ1-4|TRBV7-9|-|TRBD1
ASSFPQGAEEKLF
>TRBJ1-5|TRBV10-2|few|TRBD1
ASSKLGQVQPQH
>TRBJ2-1|TRBV20-1|many|TRBD2
SAPQRGGREQF
>TRBJ1-1|TRBV5-1|-|-
ASSLDTGAVGG
>TRBJ2-7|TRBV7-9|-|TRBD1
ASSLASGQVDYEQY
>TRBJ1-2|TRBV3-1|few|-
ASSQRGDPNYGYT
>TRBJ2-2|TRBV20-1|-|-
SALVVESGELF